This T cell receptor beta chain was sequenced during a study of shared clonotypes between healthy human individuals. Notes on the study in general: Naive subsets generally had larger estimated richness than memory subsets.

CD45RO-negative cells were positively selected for CCR7, leaving out terminally differentiated effector memory CD45RA+ cells. This table comes from immunoSEQ multiplex PCR, and its TCRdb copy is limited to in-frame clones, with some not included. The data contain millions of clones, about 95% of them seen just once; the ten biggest clones take up roughly 1%. After removal of 5 bases from V and 8 bases from J, the junction contained 4 bases not matched to a gene. This CDR3 has 12 amino acids. Germline CDR1 is SEHNR and CDR2 is FQNEAQ (reference sequence). With respect to this clone: Antigen specificity is unknown.

This clonotype was sampled from a man aged 18 to 35 in good health. This chain joins TRBV7-9 and TRBJ1-2; 8 bases fit TRBD1. Sequencing was carried out using naive CD8+ T cells sorted from blood. The CDR3 here is CASSLTGVGYTF. CDR3 DNA sequence: TGTGCCAGCAGCCTGACAGGGGTCGGCTACACCTTC.